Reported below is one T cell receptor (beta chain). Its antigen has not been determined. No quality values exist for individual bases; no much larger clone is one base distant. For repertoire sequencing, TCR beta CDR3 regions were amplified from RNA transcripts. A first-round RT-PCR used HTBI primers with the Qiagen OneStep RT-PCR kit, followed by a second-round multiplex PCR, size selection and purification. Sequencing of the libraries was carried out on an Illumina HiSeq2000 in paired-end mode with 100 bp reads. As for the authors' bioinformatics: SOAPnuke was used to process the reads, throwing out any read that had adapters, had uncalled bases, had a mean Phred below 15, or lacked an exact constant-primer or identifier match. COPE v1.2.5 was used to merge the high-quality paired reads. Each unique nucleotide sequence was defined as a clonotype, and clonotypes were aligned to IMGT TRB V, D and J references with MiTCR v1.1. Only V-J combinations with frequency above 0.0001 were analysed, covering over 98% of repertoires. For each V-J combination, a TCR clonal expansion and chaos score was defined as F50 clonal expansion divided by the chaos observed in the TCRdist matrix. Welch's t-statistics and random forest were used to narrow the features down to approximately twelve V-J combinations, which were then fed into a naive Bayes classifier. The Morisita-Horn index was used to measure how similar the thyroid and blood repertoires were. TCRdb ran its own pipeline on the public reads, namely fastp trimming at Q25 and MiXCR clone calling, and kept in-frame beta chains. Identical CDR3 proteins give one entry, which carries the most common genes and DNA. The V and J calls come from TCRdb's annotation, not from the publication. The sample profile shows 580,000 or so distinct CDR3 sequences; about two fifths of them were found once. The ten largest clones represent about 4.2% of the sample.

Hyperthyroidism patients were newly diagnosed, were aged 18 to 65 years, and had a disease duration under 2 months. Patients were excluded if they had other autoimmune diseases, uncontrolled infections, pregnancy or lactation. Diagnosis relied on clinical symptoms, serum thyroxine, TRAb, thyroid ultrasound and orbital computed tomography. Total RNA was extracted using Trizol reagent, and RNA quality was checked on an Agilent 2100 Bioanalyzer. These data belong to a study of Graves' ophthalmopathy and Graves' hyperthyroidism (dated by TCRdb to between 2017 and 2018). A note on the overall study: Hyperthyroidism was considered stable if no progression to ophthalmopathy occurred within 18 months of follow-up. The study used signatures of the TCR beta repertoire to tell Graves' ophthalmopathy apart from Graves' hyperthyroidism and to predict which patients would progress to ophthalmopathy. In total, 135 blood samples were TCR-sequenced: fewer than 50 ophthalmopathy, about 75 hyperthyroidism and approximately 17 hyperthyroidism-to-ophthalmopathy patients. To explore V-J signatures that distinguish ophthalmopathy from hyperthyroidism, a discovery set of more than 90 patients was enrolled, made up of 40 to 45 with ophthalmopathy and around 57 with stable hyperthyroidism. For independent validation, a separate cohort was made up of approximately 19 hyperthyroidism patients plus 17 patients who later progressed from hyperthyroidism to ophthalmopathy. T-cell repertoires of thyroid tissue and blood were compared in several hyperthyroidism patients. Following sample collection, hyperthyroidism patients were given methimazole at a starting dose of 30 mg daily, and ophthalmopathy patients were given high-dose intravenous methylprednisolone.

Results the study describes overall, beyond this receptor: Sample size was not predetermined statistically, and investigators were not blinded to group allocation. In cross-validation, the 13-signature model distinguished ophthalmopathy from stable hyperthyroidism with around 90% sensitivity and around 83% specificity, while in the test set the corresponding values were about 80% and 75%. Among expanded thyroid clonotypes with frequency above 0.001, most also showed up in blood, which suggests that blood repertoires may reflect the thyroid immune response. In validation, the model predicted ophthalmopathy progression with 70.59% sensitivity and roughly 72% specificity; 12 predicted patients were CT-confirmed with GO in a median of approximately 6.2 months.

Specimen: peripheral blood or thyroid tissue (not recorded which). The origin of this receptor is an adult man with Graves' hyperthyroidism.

The nucleotides read TGTGCCAGCAGTCCTACCACCGGGACAGGAAGACAGCCCCAGCATTTT. Its amino acids are CASSPTTGTGRQPQHF. The sequence links TRBV12-3 or TRBV12-4 to TRBJ1-5, and 8 bases in between align with TRBD1. V has 5 bases trimmed and J has 7 bases trimmed; junction bases matching no gene number 13. The CDR3 covers 16 residues, taking in both the cysteine and the phenylalanine. The kept DNA is CDR3 alone, 48 bases in frame from the first base.